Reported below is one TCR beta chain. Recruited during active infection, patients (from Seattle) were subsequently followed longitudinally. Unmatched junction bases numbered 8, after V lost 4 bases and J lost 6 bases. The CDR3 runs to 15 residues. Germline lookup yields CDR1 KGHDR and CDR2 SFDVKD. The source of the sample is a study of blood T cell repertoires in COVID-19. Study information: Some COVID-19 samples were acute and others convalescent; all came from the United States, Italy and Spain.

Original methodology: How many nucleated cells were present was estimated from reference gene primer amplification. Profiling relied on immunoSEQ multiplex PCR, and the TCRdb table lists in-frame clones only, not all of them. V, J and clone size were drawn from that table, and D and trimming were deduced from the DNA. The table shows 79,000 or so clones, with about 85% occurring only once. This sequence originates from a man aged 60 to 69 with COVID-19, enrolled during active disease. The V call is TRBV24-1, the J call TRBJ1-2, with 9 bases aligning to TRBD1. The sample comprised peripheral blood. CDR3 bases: TGTGCCACCAGTGACAATCTACAGGGGGCGGATGGCTACACCTTC. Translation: CATSDNLQGADGYTF.